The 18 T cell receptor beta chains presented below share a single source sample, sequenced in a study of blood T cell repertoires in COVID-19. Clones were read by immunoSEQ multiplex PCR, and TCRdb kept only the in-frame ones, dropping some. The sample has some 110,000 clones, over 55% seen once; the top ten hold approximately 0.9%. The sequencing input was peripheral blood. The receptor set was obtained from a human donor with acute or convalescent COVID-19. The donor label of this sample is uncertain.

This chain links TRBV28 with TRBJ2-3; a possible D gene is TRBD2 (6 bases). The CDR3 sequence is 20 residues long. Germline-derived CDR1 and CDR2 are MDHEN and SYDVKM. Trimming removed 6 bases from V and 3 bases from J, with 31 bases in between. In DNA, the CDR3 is TGTGCCAGCAGACCACAATGGGGTCTTAAGCGGGCCCAGAGGACAGATACGCAGTATTTT. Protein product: CASRPQWGLKRAQRTDTQYF.

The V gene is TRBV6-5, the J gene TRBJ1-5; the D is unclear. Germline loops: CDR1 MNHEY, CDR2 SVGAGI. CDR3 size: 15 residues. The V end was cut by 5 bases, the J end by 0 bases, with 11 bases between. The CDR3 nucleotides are TGTGCCAGCAGTACCCGACAAGCTAGCAATCAGCCCCAGCATTTT. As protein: CASSTRQASNQPQHF.

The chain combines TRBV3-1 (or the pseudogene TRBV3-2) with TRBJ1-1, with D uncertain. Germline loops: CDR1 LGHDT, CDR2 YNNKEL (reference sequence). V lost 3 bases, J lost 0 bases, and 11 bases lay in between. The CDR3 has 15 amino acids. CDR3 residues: CASSQLGLMNTEAFF. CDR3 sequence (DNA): TGTGCCAGCAGCCAGCTCGGTCTTATGAACACTGAAGCTTTCTTT.

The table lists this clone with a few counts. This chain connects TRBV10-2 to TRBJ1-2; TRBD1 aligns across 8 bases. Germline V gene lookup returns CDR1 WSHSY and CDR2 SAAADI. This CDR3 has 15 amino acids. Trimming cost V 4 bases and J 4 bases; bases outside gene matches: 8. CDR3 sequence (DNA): TGCGCCAGCAGTGTAGACAGGGGTTTCGGCTATGGCTACACCTTC. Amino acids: CASSVDRGFGYGYTF.

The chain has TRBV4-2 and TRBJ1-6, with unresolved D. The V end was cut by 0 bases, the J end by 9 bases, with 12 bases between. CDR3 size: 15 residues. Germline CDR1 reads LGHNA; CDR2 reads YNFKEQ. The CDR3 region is CASSQERETFSPLHF. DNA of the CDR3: TGTGCCAGCAGCCAAGAAAGGGAGACGTTTTCACCCCTCCACTTT.

The CDR3 nucleotides are TGTGCCAGCAGCCGGGACAGGGCTCTATACAATGAGCAGTTCTTC. Amino acids: CASSRDRALYNEQFF. The V and J genes are TRBV7-2 and TRBJ2-1; TRBD1 matches at 9 bases. The CDR3 totals 15 residues. With 5 bases clipped from V and 4 bases from J, the junction kept 6 bases outside the gene matches. Germline loops: CDR1 SGHTA, CDR2 FQGNSA.

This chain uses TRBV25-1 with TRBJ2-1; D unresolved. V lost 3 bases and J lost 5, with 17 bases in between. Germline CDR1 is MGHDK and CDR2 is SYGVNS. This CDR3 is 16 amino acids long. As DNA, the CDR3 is TGTGCCAGCAGTGAGTATCGGTCGCGACGGGACAATGAGCAGTTCTTC. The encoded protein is CASSEYRSRRDNEQFF.

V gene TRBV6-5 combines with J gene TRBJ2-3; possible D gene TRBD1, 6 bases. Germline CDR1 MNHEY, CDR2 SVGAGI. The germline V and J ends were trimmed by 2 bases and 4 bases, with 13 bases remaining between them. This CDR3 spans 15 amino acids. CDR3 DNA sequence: TGTGCCAGCAGTTACACATCCACAGGGTCAGATACGCAGTATTTT. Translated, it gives CASSYTSTGSDTQYF.

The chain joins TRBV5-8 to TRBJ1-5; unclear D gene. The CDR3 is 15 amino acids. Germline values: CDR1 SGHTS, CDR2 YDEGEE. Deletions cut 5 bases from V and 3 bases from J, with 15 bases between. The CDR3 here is CASRLTGGNNQPQHF. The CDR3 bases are TGTGCCAGCAGACTGACTGGAGGAAACAATCAGCCCCAGCATTTT.

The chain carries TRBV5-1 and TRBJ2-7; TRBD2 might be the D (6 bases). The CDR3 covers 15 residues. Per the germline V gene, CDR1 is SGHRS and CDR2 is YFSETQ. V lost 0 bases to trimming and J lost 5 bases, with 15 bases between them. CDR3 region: CASSLVGGSGDEQYV. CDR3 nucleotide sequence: TGCGCCAGCAGCTTGGTTGGGGGTTCGGGGGACGAGCAGTACGTC.

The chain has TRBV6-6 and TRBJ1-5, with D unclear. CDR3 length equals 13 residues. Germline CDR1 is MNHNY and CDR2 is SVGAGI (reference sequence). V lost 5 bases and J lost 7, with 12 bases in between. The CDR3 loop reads CASSPRGRQPQHF. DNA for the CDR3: TGTGCCAGCAGTCCGAGAGGGAGGCAGCCCCAGCATTTT.

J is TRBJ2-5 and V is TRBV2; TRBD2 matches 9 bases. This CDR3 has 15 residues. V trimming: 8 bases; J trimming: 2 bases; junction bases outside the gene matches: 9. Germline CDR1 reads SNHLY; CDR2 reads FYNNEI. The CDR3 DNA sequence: TGTGCCAGCGCCGCCCGACTAGCGGTTCAAGAGACCCAGTACTTC. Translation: CASAARLAVQETQYF.

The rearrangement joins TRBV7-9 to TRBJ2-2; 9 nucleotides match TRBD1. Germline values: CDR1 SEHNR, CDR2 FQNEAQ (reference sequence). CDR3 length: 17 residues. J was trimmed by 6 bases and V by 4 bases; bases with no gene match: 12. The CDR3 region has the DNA TGTGCCAGCAGCTACGGGACAGGGAAGGCGACGGCCGGGGAGCTGTTTTTT. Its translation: CASSYGTGKATAGELFF.

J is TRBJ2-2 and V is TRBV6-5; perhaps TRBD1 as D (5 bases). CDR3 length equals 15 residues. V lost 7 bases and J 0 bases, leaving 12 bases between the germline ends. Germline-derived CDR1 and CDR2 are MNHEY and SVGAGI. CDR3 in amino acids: CASTYRTPNTGELFF. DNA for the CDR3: TGTGCCAGCACCTATCGGACACCGAACACCGGGGAGCTGTTTTTT.

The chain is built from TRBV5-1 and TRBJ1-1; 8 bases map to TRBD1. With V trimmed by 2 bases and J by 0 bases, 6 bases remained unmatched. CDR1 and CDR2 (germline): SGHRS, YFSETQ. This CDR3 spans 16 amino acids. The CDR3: CASSLLRTGMNTEAFF. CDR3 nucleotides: TGCGCCAGCAGCTTATTACGGACAGGGATGAACACTGAAGCTTTCTTT.

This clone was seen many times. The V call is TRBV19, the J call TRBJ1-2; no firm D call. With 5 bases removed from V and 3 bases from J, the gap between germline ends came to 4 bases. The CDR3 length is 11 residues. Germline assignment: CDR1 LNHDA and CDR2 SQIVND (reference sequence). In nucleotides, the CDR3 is TGTGCCAGTAGTGCGGACTATGGCTACACCTTC. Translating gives CASSADYGYTF.

The CDR3 bases are TGTGCCAGCAGCTTAACGGGCAGGTCCATGGAGACCCAGTACTTC. This sequence encodes CASSLTGRSMETQYF. The chain recombines TRBV7-3 with TRBJ2-5; D remains ambiguous. Germline V CDR1 and CDR2: SGHTA, FQGTGA. There are 15 residues in the CDR3. V lost 0 bases and J 5 bases, leaving 13 bases between the germline ends.

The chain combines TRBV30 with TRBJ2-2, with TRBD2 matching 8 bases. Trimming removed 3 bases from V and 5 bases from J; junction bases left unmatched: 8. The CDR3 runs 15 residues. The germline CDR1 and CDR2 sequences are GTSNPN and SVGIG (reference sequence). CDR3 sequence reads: CAWSPSGGRTGELFF. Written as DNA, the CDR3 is TGTGCCTGGAGCCCTTCGGGGGGGCGGACCGGGGAGCTGTTTTTT.